The T cell receptor beta chain described here comes from a study of naive CD8 T cells in extremely preterm neonates. Worth noting for this clone: Its matching antigen is unknown.

The CDR3 sequence is 11 residues long. Germline V gene data show CDR1 as SNHLY and CDR2 as FYNNEI. V shed 6 bases and J shed 5 bases, with 8 bases lying between them. The study's findings and limits: iChao1 richness was lowest in preterm neonates, significantly versus all ages.

Clones were sequenced by immunoSEQ multiplex PCR, and TCRdb holds only the in-frame ones, with some missing. The table includes around 6,400 clones, just under 98% detected once. The sequenced material came from naive CD8+ T cells from blood. The chain couples TRBV2 to TRBJ2-7; D unresolved. The receptor comes from a human donor in good health. CDR3 protein: CASRFSHEQYF. The DNA for the CDR3 is TGTGCCAGCAGATTTAGCCACGAGCAGTACTTC.